This T cell receptor (beta chain) appears in the sequencing data of a study of T-cell memory formation after mild COVID-19. TCRdb re-called the 5' RACE reads with MiXCR, one entry per CDR3 protein. The sample lists hundreds of thousands of distinct CDR3 sequences, 25% to 30% occurring once. The V and J ends lost 2 bases and 5 bases respectively, with 9 bases between them. In germline, CDR1 is ENHRY, CDR2 SYGVKD. CDR3 length: 13 residues. The chain carries TRBV10-3 and TRBJ2-5; possibly TRBD2 for D (5 bases). The material sequenced was PBMCs or a T cell subset sorted from them (not recorded which). The clonotype comes from an adult woman who had mild COVID-19 (a few samples of this study predate the infection). Cell type and time point are not known. The CDR3 DNA sequence: TGTGCCATCAGTGAGGGACTGGGGGAGACCCAGTACTTC. This encodes CAISEGLGETQYF.